This record looks at one T cell receptor (beta chain) sequence and its context. Looked up from germline, CDR1 is LNHDA and CDR2 is SQIVND (reference sequence). This CDR3 is built from 12 residues. V lost 7 bases to trimming and J lost 4 bases, with 8 bases between them. The data originate from a study of blood T cell repertoires in COVID-19. Study details: COVID-19 samples collected from the United States, Italy and Spain covered acute and convalescent phases. PBMCs, B-cell-depleted T cells, or T cells were the source of the cDNA or gDNA that made up the material.

As handled by the study authors: Reference gene primer amplification gave nucleated cell count estimates. Produced via immunoSEQ multiplex PCR; TCRdb's table is partial and in-frame only. V, J and clone size reflect that table, while D and trimming were determined from the DNA. This repertoire shows tens of thousands of clones, less than 85% found once; its top ten account for 18%. The chain is built from TRBV19 and TRBJ2-1; D possibly corresponds to TRBD2 (6 bases). This receptor was obtained from a woman older than 75 with acute or convalescent COVID-19. Sequenced material: peripheral blood. CDR3 DNA: TGTGCCAGTATTGGAGGGTACAATGAGCAGTTCTTC. This sequence encodes CASIGGYNEQFF.